These T cell receptor beta chains were read from a single sample in a study of identical twins. TCRdb analysed the 5' RACE reads with MiXCR anew, one entry per CDR3 protein. The table records under 800,000 distinct CDR3 sequences, 21% of them present only once. These data were also reused for a study on T cells expressing NK-cell markers.

Source material: PBMCs. The receptors were gathered from a woman aged 18-29 years in good health. Both conserved end residues are part of each CDR3. The D gene is left open where the match is weak. Rows give clone size only sometimes, using once, few, many, or a class for an expanded clone.

d_call clone_size j_call v_call cdr3_aa cdr3_nt
. few TRBJ1-5 TRBV6-6 CASSYGINQPQHF TGTGCCAGCAGTTATGGAATCAATCAGCCCCAGCATTTT
. many TRBJ2-5 TRBV12-3/TRBV12-4 CASRSGQDLETQYF TGTGCCAGCAGGTCGGGGCAGGACTTAGAGACCCAGTACTTC
. . TRBJ2-5 TRBV3-1 CASSQVSGRIQETQYF TGTGCCAGCAGCCAAGTGTCCGGACGGATACAAGAGACCCAGTACTTC
. . TRBJ2-1 TRBV20-1 CSASLPGLTFNEQFF TGCAGTGCTTCACTCCCGGGACTCACCTTCAATGAGCAGTTCTTC
TRBD1 . TRBJ1-1 TRBV7-9 CASSRPDREGEAFF TGTGCCAGCAGCCGCCCCGACAGGGAAGGTGAAGCTTTCTTT
TRBD1 . TRBJ1-6 TRBV6-1 CASSVGGYNPPLHF TGTGCCAGCAGCGTAGGGGGCTATAATCCACCCCTCCACTTT
. . TRBJ1-2 TRBV20-1 CSARGRNYGYTF TGCAGTGCTAGAGGACGGAACTATGGCTACACCTTC
TRBD2 many TRBJ2-7 TRBV6-2/TRBV6-3 CASSSKREAHEQYF TGTGCCAGCAGTTCGAAGCGGGAGGCCCACGAGCAGTACTTC
. many TRBJ2-5 TRBV6-2/TRBV6-3 CASSRIARPGLETQYF TGTGCCAGCAGTCGCATCGCTAGACCGGGGCTGGAGACCCAGTACTTC
. many TRBJ2-1 TRBV29-1 CSAAGTVRAESEQFF TGCAGCGCGGCCGGGACCGTCCGGGCAGAGAGTGAGCAGTTCTTC
. . TRBJ2-1 TRBV27 CASSLSRGAGVHLNEQFF TGTGCCAGCAGTTTATCCCGTGGGGCAGGGGTGCATCTCAATGAGCAGTTCTTC
. . TRBJ2-1 TRBV12-3/TRBV12-4 CASSPGWGSSYNEQFF TGTGCCAGCAGCCCCGGATGGGGGAGCTCCTACAATGAGCAGTTCTTC
. few TRBJ2-1 TRBV7-9 CASSLEHEQFF TGTGCCAGCAGCTTAGAACACGAGCAGTTCTTC